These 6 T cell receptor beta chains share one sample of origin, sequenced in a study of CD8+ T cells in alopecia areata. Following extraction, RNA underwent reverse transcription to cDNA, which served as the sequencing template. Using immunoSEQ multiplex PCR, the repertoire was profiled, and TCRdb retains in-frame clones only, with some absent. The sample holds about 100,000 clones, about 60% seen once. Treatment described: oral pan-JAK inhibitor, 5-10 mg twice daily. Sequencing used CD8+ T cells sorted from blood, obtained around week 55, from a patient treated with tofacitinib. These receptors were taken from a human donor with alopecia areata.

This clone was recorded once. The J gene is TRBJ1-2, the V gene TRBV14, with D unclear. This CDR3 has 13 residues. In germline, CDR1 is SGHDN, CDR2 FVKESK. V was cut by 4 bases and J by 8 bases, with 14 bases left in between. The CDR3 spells CASSRVVRGGYTF. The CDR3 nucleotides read TGTGCCAGCAGCCGAGTGGTTAGAGGGGGCTACACCTTC. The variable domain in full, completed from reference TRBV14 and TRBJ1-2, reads EAGVTQFPSHSVIEKGQTVTLRCDPISGHDNLYWYRRVMGKEIKFLLHFVKESKQDESGMPNNRFLAERTGGTYSTLKVQPAELEDSGVYFCASSRVVRGGYTFGSGTRLTVV.

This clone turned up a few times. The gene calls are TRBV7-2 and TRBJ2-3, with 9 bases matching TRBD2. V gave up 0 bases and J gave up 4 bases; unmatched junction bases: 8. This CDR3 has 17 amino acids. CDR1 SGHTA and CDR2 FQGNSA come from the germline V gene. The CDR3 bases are TGTGCCAGCAGCTTAGCGCTGTTAGCGGGGGTTTCAGATACGCAGTATTTT. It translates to CASSLALLAGVSDTQYF.

The CDR3 here is CASSSPGPTGELFF. Written as DNA, the CDR3 is TGTGCCAGCAGCTCACCGGGTCCCACCGGGGAGCTGTTTTTT. The rearrangement uses TRBV7-9 and TRBJ2-2; unclear D gene. Per germline, CDR1 SEHNR and CDR2 FQNEAQ (reference sequence). The CDR3 covers 14 residues. Trimming stripped 4 bases from V and 4 bases from J, with 10 bases between. Filled out from reference TRBV7-9 and TRBJ2-2, the complete variable domain reads DTGVSQNPRHKITKRGQNVTFRCDPISEHNRLYWYRQTLGQGPEFLTYFQNEAQLEKSRLLSDRFSAERPKGSFSTLEIQRTEQGDSAMYLCASSSPGPTGELFFGEGSRLTVL.

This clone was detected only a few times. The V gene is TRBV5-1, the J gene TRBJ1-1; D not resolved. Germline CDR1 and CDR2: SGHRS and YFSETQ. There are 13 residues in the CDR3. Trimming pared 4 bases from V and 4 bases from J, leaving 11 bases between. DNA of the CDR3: TGCGCCAGCAGCCCCCAAGGAACCACTGAAGCTTTCTTT. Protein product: CASSPQGTTEAFF. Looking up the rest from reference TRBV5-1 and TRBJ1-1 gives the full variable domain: KAGVTQTPRYLIKTRGQQVTLSCSPISGHRSVSWYQQTPGQGLQFLFEYFSETQRNKGNFPGRFSGRQFSNSRSEMNVSTLELGDSALYLCASSPQGTTEAFFGQGTRLTVV.

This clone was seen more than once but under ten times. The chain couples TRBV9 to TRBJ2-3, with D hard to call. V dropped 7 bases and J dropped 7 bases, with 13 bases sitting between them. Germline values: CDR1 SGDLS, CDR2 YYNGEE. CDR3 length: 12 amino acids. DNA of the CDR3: TGTGCCAGCGAACCCCTTATAAATACGCAGTATTTT. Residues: CASEPLINTQYF.

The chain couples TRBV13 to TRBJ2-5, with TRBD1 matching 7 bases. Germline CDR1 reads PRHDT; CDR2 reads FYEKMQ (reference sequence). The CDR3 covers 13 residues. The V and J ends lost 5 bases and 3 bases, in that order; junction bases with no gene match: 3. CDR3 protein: CASSPDREETQYF. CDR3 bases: TGTGCCAGCAGCCCCGACAGGGAAGAGACCCAGTACTTC. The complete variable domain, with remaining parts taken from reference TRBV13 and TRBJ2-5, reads AAGVIQSPRHLIKEKRETATLKCYPIPRHDTVYWYQQGPGQDPQFLISFYEKMQSDKGSIPDRFSAQQFSDYHSELNMSSLELGDSALYFCASSPDREETQYFGPGTRLLVL.